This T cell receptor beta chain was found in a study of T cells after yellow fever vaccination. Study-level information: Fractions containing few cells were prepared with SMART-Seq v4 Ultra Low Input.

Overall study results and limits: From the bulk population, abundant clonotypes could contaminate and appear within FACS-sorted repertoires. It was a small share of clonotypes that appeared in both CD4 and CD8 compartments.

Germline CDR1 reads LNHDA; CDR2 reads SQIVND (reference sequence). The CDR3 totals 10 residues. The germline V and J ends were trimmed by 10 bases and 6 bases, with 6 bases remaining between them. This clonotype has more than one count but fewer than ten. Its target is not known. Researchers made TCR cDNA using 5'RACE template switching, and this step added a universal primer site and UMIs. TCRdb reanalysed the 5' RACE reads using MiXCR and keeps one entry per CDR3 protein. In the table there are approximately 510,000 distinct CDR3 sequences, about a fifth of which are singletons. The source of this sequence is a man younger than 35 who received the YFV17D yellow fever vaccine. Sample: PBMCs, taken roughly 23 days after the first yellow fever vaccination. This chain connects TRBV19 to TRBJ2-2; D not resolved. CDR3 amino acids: CATRAGELFF. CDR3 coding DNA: TGTGCCACCCGAGCCGGGGAGCTGTTTTTT.